This TCR beta chain was profiled in a study of PD-1 blockade in classical Hodgkin lymphoma. Described time point: newly diagnosed, previously untreated cHL patient sample. Only in-frame clones appear in the TCRdb table, and some are missing; sequencing was by immunoSEQ multiplex PCR. The table shows roughly 77,000 clones, with 85% to 95% occurring only once. This CDR3 region has 15 residues. V shed 3 bases and J shed 4 bases, with 13 bases lying between them. Germline-derived CDR1 and CDR2 are SGDLS and YYNGEE. This clone appeared a single time. The sample taken for sequencing was peripheral blood mononuclear cells (PBMCs). The rearrangement uses TRBV9 and TRBJ1-4, with D perhaps matching TRBD1 (6 bases). The origin of this receptor is a human donor with classical Hodgkin lymphoma. CDR3: CASSASGASNEKLFF. Written as DNA, the CDR3 is TGTGCCAGCAGCGCCTCAGGGGCAAGTAATGAAAAACTGTTTTTT.